The clone carrying this T cell receptor beta chain appeared a few times. Its antigen remains unidentified. The data were taken from a study of T cell repertoires in cytomegalovirus infection. Study-level information: HLA-C-restricted CMV epitopes, recently identified, and well-studied HLA-B-restricted ones were used by the study. Public signatures in TCR beta pointed to CMV infection and matching HLA type. Study results and limitations: Accumulated public TCR beta family frequency recognized individuals carrying CMV together with the relevant HLA. Predominance within the ex vivo response was attributable to HLA-C-restricted CMV-specific TCR beta clonotypes.

TCRdb fed the reads into MiXCR, producing one record per CDR3 protein. In the table there are about 900,000 distinct CDR3 sequences, approximately 32% of which are singletons. This clonotype was sampled from a human donor in good health (CMV status not recorded). Some clones in this sample may be carry-over from other donors' samples. The sample was cultured CD8+ T cells from PBMCs, taken from culture after CMV antigen stimulation.

CDR3 loop: CASSLGGGFNYGYTF. The CDR3 DNA sequence: TGTGCCAGCAGTTTAGGTGGGGGATTTAACTATGGCTACACCTTC. The V and J genes are TRBV27 and TRBJ1-2; D might be TRBD1 (5 bases). V lost 2 bases, J lost 1 base, and 11 bases lay in between. The length of the CDR3 is 15 residues. From germline, CDR1 is MNHEY and CDR2 SMNVEV (reference sequence).